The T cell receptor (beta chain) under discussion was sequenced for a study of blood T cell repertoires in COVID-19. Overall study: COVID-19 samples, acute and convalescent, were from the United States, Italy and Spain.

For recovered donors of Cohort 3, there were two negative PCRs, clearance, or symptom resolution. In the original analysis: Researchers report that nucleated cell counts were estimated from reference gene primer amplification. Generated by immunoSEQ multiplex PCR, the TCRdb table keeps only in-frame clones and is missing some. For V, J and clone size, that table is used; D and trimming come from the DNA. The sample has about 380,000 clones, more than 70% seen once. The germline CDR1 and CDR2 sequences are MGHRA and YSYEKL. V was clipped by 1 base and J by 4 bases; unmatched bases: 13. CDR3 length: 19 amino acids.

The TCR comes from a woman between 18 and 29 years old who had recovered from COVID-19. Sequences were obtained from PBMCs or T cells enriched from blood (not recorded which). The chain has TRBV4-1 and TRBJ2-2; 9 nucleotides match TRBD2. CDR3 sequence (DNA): TGCGCCAGCAGCCAAGCGTATGCGGGGGGGCTCCGGGGCACCGGGGAGCTGTTTTTT. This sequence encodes CASSQAYAGGLRGTGELFF.